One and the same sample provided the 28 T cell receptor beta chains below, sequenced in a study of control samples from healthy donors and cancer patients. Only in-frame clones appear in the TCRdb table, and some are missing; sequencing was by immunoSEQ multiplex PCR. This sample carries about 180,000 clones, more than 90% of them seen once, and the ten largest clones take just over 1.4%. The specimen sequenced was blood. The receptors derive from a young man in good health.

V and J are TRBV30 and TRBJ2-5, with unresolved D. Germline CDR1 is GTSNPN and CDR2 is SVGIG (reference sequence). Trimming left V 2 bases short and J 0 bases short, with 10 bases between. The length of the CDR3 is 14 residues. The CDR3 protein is CAWSRNRNQETQYF. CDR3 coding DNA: TGTGCCTGGAGTAGGAATAGGAACCAAGAGACCCAGTACTTC.

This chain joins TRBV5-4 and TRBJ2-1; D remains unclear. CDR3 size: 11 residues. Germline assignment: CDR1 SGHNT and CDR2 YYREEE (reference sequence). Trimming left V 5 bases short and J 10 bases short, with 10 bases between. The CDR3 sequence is CASSPGREQFF. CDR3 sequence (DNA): TGTGCCAGCAGTCCGGGCAGAGAGCAGTTCTTC.

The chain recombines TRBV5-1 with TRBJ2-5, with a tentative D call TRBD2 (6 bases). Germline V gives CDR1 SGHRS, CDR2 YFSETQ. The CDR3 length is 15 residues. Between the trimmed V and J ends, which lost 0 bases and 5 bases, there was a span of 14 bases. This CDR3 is CASSLATGDGETQYF. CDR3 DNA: TGCGCCAGCAGCTTGGCCACGGGGGACGGGGAGACCCAGTACTTC.

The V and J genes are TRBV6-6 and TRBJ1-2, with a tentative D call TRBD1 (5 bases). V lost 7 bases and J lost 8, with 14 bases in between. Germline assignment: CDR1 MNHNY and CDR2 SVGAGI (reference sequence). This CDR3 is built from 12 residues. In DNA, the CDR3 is TGTGCCAGCACCCACGGGGGGAGCGGCTACACCTTC. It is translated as CASTHGGSGYTF.

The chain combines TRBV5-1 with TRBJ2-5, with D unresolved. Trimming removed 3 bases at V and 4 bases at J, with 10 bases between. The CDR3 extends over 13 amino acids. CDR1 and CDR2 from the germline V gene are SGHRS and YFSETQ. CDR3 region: CASSSRAGETQYF. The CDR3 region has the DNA TGCGCCAGCAGCTCCCGAGCAGGAGAGACCCAGTACTTC.

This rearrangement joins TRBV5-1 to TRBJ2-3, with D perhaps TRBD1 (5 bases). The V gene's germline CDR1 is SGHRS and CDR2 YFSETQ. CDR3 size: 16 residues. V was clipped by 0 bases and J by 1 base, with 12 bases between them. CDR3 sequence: CASSLVTGLGTDTQYF. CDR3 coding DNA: TGCGCCAGCAGCTTGGTCACAGGTTTAGGCACAGATACGCAGTATTTT.

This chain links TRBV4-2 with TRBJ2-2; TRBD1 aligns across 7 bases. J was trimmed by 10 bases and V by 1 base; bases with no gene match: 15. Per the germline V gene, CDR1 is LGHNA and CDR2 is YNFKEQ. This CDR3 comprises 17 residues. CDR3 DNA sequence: TGTGCCAGCAGCCAAGTCCCGAGGACAGGCCCTCACGAGGAGCTGTTTTTT. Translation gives CASSQVPRTGPHEELFF.

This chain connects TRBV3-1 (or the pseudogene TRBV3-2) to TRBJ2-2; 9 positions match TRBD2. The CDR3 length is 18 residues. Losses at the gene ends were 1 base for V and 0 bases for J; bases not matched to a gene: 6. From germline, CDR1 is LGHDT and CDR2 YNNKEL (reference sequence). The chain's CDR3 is CASSQVVGGGANTGELFF. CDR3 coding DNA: TGTGCCAGCAGCCAAGTTGTTGGCGGGGGGGCGAACACCGGGGAGCTGTTTTTT.

The CDR3 DNA follows: TGTGCCAGCAGCCGGGACGGTCTTAGCAATCAGCCCCAGCATTTT. Translating gives CASSRDGLSNQPQHF. This chain uses TRBV6-6 with TRBJ1-5, with D possibly matching TRBD1 (5 bases). This CDR3 spans 15 amino acids. Looked up from germline, CDR1 is MNHNY and CDR2 is SVGAGI (reference sequence). V was cut by 6 bases and J by 0 bases, with 12 bases left in between.

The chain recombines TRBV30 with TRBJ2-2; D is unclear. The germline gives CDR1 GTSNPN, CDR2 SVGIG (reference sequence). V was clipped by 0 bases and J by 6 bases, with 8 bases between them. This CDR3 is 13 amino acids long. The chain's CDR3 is CAWSVLVAGELFF. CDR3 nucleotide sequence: TGTGCCTGGAGTGTCCTGGTGGCCGGGGAGCTGTTTTTT.

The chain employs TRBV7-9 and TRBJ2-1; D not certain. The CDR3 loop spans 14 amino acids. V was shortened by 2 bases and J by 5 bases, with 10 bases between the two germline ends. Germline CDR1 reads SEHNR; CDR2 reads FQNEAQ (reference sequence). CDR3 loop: CASSLNSGDNEQFF. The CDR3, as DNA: TGTGCCAGCAGCTTAAATAGTGGCGACAATGAGCAGTTCTTC.

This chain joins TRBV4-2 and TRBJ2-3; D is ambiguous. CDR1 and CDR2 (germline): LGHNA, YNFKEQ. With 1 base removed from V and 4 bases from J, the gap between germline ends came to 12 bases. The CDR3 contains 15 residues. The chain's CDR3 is CASSQVPVLPDTQYF. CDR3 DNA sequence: TGTGCCAGCAGCCAAGTTCCGGTTCTTCCAGATACGCAGTATTTT.

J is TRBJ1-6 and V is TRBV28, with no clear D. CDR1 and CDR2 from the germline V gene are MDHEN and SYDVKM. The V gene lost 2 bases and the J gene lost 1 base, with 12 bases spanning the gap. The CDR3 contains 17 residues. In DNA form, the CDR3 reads TGTGCCAGCAGTTTAAAGGCCCGAGGGTCCTATAATTCACCCCTCCACTTT. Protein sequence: CASSLKARGSYNSPLHF.

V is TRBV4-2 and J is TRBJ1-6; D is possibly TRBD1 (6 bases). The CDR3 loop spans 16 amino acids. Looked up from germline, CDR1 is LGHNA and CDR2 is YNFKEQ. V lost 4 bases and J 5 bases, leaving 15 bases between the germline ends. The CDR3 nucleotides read TGTGCCAGCAGCCCCAGTTCGGCAGGGGATAATTCACCCCTCCACTTT. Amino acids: CASSPSSAGDNSPLHF.

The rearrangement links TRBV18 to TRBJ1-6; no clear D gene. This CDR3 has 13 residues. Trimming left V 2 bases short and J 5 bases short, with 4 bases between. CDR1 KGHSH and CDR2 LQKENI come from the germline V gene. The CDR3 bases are TGTGCCAGCTCACCAGGGAATAATTCACCCCTCCACTTT. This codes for CASSPGNNSPLHF.

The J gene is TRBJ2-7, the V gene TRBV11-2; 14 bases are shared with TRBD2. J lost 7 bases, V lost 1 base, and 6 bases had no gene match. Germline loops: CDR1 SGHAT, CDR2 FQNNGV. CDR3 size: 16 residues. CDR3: CASSLGGLAGEREQYF. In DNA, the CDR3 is TGTGCCAGCAGCTTAGGGGGACTAGCGGGAGAAAGAGAGCAGTACTTC.

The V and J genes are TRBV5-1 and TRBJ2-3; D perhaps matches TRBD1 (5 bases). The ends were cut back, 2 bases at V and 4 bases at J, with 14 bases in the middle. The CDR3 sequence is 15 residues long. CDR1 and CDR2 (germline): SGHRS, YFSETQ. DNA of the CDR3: TGCGCCAGCAGCTTAGAAAGGTCAGGGCCAGATACGCAGTATTTT. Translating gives CASSLERSGPDTQYF.

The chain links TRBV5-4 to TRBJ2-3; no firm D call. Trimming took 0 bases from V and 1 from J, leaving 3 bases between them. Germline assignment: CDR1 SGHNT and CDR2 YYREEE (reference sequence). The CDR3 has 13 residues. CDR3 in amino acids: CASSLGGTDTQYF. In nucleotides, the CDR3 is TGTGCCAGCAGCTTGGGTGGCACAGATACGCAGTATTTT.

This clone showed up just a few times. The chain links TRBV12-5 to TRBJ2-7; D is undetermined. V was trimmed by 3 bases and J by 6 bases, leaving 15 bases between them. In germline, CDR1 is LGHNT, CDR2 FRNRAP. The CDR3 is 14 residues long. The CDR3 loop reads CASGFGVMLSEQYF. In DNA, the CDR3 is TGTGCTAGTGGTTTTGGGGTGATGCTTAGCGAGCAGTACTTC.

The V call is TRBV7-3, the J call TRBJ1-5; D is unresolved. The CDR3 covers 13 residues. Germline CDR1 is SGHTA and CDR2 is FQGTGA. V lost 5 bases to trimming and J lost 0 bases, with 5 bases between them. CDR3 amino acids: CASSLRSNQPQHF. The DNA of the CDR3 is TGTGCCAGCAGCCTACGTAGCAATCAGCCCCAGCATTTT.

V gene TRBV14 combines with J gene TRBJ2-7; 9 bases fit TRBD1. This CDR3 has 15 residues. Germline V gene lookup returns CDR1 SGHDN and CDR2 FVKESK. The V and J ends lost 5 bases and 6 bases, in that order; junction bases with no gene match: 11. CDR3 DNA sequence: TGTGCCAGCAGCTCAATTTCCGGGACAGGGTTCGAGCAGTACTTC. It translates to CASSSISGTGFEQYF.

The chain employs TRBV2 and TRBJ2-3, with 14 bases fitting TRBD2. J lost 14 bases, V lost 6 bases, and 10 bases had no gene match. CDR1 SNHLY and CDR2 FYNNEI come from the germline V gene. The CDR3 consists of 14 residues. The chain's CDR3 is CASRLGLAGASPYF. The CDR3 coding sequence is TGTGCCAGCAGATTGGGACTAGCGGGAGCCTCCCCGTATTTT.

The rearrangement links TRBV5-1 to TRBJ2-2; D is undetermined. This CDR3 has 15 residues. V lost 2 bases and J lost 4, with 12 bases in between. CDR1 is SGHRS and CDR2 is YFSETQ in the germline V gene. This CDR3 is CASSFMTGATGELFF. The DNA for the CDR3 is TGCGCCAGCAGCTTCATGACTGGAGCCACCGGGGAGCTGTTTTTT.

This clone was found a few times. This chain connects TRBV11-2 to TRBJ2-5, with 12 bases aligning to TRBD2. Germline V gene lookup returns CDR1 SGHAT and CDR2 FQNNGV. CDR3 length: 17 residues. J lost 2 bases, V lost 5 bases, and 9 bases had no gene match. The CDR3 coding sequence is TGTGCCAGCAGCCCGGCGGGTCTAGCGGGGGGGCAAGAGACCCAGTACTTC. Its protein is CASSPAGLAGGQETQYF.

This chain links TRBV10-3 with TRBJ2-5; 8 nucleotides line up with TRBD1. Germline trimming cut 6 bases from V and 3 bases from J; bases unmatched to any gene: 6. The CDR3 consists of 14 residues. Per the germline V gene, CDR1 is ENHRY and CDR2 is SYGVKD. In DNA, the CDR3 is TGTGCCATCAGGCCCCAGGGGGCAAAAGAGACCCAGTACTTC. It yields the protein CAIRPQGAKETQYF.

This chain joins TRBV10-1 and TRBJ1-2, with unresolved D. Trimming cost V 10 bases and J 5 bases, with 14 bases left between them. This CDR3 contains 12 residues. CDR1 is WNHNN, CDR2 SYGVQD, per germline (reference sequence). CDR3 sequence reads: CATLQIGYGYTF. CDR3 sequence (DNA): TGCGCCACCTTACAAATAGGGTATGGCTACACCTTC.

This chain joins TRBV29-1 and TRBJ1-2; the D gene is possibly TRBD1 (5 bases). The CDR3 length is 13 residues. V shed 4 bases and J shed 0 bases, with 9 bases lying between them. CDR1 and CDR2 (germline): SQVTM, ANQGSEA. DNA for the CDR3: TGCAGCGTTGGGGACCGATCTAACTATGGCTACACCTTC. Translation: CSVGDRSNYGYTF.

CDR3 in amino acids: CASSTPPGQGAKGYTF. In DNA form, the CDR3 reads TGTGCCAGCAGCACACCCCCGGGACAGGGGGCAAAAGGCTACACCTTC. V is TRBV7-2 and J is TRBJ1-2, with 12 bases aligning to TRBD1. Per germline, CDR1 SGHTA and CDR2 FQGNSA. V lost 5 bases, J lost 8 bases, and 12 bases stayed unmatched. CDR3 size: 16 residues.